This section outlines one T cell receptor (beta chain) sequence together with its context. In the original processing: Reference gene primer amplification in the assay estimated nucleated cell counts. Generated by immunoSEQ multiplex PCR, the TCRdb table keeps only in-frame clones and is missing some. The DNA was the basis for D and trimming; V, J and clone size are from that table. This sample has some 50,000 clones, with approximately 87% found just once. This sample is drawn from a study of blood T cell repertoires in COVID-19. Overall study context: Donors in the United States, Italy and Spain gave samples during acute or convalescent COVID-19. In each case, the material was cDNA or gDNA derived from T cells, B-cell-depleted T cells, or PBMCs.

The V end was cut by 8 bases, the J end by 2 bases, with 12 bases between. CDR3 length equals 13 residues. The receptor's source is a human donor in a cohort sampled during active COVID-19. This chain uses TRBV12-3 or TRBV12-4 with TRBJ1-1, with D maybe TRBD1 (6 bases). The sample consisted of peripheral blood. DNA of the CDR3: TGTGCCAGCCGCCTGGGGGCTAACACTGAAGCTTTCTTT. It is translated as CASRLGANTEAFF.